This note documents a single T cell receptor (beta chain) sequence. Profiled with immunoSEQ multiplex PCR; TCRdb holds only in-frame clones, not every one. This sample has some 48,000 clones, with about 90% found just once. This specimen belongs to a study of blood T cell repertoires in COVID-19. Across the whole study: Samples taken during acute and convalescent COVID-19 were collected in the United States, Italy and Spain.

The sample consisted of peripheral blood. The receptor was isolated from a woman at least 80 years old in a cohort sampled during active or convalescent COVID-19.

CDR3 residues: CASSIGGQRNTEAFF. CDR3 DNA: TGTGCCAGTAGTATAGGGGGACAGCGAAACACTGAAGCTTTCTTT. The V call is TRBV19, the J call TRBJ1-1, with 7 bases that match TRBD1. V trimming: 1 base; J trimming: 2 bases; junction bases outside the gene matches: 4. The CDR3 totals 15 residues. Germline CDR1 reads LNHDA; CDR2 reads SQIVND (reference sequence).